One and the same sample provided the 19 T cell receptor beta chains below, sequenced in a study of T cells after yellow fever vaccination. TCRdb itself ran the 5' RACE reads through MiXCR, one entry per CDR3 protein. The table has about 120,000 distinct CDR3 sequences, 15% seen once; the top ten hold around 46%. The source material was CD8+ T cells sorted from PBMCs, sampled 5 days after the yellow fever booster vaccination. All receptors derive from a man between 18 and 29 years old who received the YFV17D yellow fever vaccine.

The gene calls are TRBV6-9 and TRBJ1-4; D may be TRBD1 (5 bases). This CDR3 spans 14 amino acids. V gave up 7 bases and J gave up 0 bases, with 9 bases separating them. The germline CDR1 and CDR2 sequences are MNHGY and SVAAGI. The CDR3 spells CASNRQSTNEKLFF. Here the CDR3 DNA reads TGTGCCAGCAATCGACAGTCAACTAATGAAAAACTGTTTTTT.

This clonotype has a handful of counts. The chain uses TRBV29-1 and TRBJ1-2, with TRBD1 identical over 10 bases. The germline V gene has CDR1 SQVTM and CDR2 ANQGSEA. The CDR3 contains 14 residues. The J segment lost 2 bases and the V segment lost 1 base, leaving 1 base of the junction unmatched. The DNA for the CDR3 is TGCAGCGTTGAAGGGGACAGGGGCAACTATGGCTACACCTTC. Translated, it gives CSVEGDRGNYGYTF.

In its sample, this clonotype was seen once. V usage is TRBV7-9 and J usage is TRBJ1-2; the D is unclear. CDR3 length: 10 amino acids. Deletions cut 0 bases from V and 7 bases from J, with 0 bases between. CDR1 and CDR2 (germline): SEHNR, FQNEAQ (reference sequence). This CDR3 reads CASSLAGYTF. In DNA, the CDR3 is TGTGCCAGCAGCTTAGCTGGCTACACCTTC.

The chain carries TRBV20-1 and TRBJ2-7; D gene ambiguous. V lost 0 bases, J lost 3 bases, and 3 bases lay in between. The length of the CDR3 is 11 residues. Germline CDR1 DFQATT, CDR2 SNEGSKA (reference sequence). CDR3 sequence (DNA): TGCAGTGCTAGAGAGGGCTACGAGCAGTACGTC. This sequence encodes CSAREGYEQYV.

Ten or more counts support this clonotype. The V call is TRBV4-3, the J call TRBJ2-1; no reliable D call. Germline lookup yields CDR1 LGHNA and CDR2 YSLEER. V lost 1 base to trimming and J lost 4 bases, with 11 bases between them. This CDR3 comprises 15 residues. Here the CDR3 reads CASSQGTAAYNEQFF. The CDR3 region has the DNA TGCGCCAGCAGCCAAGGGACGGCAGCATACAATGAGCAGTTCTTC.

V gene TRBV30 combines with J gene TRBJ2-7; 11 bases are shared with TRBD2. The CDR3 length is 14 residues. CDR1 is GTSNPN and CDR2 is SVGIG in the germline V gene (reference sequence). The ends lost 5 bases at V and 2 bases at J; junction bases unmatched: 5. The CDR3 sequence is CAWGLLAGAYEQYF. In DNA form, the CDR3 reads TGTGCCTGGGGACTACTAGCGGGGGCCTACGAGCAGTACTTC.

The chain's CDR3 is CASSLRQGGYNEQFF. The CDR3 nucleotides are TGTGCCAGCAGCCTCAGACAGGGGGGCTACAATGAGCAGTTCTTC. The chain couples TRBV4-2 to TRBJ2-1; TRBD1 aligns across 9 bases. CDR1 and CDR2 from the germline V gene are LGHNA and YNFKEQ. The trim removed 4 bases at V and 3 bases at J, leaving 4 bases unmatched. This CDR3 spans 15 amino acids.

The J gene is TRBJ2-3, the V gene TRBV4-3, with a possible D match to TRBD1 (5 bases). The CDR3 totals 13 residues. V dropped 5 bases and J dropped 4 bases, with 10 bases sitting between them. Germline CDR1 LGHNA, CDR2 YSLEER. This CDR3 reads CASSDPGSDTQYF. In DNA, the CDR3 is TGCGCCAGCAGCGACCCAGGGTCAGATACGCAGTATTTT.

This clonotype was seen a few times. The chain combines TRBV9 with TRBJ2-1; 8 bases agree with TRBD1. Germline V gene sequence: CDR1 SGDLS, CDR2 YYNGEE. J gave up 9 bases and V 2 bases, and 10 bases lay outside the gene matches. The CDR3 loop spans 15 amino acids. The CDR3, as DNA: TGTGCCAGCAGCGTTCACAGGGGGACCCGTGGTGAGCAGTTCTTC. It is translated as CASSVHRGTRGEQFF.

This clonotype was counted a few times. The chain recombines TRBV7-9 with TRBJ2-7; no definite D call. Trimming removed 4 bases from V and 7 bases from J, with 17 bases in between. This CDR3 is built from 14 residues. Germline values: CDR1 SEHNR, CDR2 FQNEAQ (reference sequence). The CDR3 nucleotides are TGTGCCAGCAGCTCTACCCCCGGGTCCGGGGAGCAGTACGTC. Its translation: CASSSTPGSGEQYV.

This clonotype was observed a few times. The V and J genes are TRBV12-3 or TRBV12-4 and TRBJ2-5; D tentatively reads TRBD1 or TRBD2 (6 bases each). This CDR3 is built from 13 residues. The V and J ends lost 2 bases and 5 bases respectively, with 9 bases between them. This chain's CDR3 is CASSLRGRETQYF. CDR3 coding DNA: TGTGCCAGCAGTTTACGGGGGCGGGAGACCCAGTACTTC.

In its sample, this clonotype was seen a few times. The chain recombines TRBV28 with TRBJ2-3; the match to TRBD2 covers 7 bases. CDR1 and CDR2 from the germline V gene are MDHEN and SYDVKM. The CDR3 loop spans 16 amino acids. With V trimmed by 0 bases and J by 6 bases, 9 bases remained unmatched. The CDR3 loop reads CASSLWGGLAVDTQYF. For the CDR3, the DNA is TGTGCCAGCAGTTTATGGGGAGGGCTAGCGGTGGATACGCAGTATTTT.

DNA for the CDR3: TGCAGCGTTGAGTTTTCGACCAGGAACTATGGCTACACCTTC. Its protein is CSVEFSTRNYGYTF. The J gene is TRBJ1-2, the V gene TRBV29-1; the D is unclear. The CDR3 extends over 14 amino acids. The V and J ends lost 3 bases and 2 bases respectively, with 13 bases between them. Germline CDR1 reads SQVTM; CDR2 reads ANQGSEA.

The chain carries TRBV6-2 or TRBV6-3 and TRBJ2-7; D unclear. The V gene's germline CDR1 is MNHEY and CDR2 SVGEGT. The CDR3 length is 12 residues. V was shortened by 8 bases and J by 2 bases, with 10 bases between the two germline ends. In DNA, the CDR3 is TGTGCCAGCGGCGGCAGCCCCTACGAGCAGTACGTC. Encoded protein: CASGGSPYEQYV.

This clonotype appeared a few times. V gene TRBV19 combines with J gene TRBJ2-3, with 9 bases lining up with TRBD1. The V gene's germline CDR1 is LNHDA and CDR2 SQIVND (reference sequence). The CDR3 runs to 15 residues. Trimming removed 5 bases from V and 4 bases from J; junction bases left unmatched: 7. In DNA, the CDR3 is TGTGCCAGTAGTGAAGACAGGGGGGCGCCAGATACGCAGTATTTT. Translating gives CASSEDRGAPDTQYF.

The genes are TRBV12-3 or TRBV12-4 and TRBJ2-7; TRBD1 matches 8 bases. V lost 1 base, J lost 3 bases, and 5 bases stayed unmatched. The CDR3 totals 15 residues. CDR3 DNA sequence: TGTGCCAGCAGTTTAGGGACAGGGAGTTTCTACGAGCAGTACTTC. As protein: CASSLGTGSFYEQYF.

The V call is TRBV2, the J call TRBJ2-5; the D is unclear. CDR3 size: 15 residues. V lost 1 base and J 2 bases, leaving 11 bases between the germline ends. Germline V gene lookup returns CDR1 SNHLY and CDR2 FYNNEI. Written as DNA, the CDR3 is TGTGCCAGCAGTGAAGGCCTTGAGATACAAGAGACCCAGTACTTC. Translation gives CASSEGLEIQETQYF.

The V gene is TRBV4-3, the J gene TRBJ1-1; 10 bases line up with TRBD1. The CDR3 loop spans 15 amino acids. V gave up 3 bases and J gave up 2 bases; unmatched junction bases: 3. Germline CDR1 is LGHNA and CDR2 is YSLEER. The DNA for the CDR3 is TGCGCCAGCAGCCAGGGGACAGGGGATAACACTGAAGCTTTCTTT. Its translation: CASSQGTGDNTEAFF.

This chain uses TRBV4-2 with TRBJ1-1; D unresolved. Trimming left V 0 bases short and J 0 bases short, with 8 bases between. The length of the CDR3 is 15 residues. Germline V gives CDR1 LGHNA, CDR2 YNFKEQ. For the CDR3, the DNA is TGTGCCAGCAGCCAAGATTTAAGGGTGAACACTGAAGCTTTCTTT. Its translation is CASSQDLRVNTEAFF.